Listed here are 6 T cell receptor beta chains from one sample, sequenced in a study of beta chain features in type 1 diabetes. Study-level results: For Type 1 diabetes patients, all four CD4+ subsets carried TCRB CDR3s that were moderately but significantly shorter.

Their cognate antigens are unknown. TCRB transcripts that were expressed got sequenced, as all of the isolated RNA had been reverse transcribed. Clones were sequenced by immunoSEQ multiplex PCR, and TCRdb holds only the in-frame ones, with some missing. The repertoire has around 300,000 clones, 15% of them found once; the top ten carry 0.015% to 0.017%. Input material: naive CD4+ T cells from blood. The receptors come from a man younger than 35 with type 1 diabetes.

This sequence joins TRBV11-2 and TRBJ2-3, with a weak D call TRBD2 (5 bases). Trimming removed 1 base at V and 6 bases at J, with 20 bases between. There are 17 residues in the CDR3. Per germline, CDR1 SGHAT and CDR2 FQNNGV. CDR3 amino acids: CASSLVASPDPSDTQYF. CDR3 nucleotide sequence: TGTGCCAGCAGCTTAGTAGCTAGCCCCGATCCGAGTGATACGCAGTATTTT.

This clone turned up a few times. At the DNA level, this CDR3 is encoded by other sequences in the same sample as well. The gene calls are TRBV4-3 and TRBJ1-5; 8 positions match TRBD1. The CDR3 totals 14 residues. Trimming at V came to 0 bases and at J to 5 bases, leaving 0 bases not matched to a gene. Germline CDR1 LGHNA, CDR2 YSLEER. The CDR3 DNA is TGCGCCAGCAGCCAAGAACAGGGGGATCAGCCCCAGCATTTT. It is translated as CASSQEQGDQPQHF.

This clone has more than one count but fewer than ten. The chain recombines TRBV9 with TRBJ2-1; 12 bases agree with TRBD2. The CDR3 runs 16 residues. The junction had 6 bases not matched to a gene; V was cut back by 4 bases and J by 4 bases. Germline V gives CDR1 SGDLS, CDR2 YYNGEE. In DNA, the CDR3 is TGTGCCAGCAGCACACGGACTAGCGGGGTGTACAATGAGCAGTTCTTC. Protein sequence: CASSTRTSGVYNEQFF.

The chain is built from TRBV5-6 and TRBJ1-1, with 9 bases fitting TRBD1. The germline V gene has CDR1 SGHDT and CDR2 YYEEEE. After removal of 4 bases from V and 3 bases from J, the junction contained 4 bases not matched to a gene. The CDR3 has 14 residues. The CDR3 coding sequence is TGTGCCAGCAGCCGCACAGGGGGCGACACTGAAGCTTTCTTT. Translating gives CASSRTGGDTEAFF.

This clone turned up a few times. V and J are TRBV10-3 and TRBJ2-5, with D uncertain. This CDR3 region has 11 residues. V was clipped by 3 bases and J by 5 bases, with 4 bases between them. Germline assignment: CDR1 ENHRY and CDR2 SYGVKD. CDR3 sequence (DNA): TGTGCCATCAGTGACGGGGAGACCCAGTACTTC. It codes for CAISDGETQYF.

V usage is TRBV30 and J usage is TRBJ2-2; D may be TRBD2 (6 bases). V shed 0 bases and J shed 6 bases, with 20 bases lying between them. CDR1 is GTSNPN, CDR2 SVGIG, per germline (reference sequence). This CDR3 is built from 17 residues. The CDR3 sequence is CAWSVPRNPREAGELFF. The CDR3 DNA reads TGTGCCTGGAGTGTACCCAGAAACCCAAGGGAGGCCGGGGAGCTGTTTTTT.